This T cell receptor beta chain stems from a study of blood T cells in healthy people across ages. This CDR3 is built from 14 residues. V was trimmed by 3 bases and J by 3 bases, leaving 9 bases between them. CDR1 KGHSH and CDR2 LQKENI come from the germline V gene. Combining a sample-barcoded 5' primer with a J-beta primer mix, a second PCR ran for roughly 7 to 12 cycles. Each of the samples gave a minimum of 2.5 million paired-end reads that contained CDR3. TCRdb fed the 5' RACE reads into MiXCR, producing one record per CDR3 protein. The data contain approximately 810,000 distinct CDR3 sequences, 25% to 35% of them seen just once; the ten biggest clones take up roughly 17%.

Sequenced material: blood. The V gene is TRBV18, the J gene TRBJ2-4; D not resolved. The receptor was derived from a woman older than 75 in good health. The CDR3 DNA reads TGTGCCAGCTCACCCTACTCAGACAAAAACATTCAGTACTTC. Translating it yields CASSPYSDKNIQYF.